The present T cell receptor (beta chain) was sequenced within a study of cytomegalovirus exposure and HLA in healthy donors. PCR was performed using 60 Vbeta and 13 Jbeta primers. The table came from immunoSEQ multiplex PCR; TCRdb's copy has only in-frame clones and leaves some out. This sample carries fewer than 120,000 clones, about three quarters of them seen once, and the ten largest clones take around 2.9%. The CDR3 loop spans 19 amino acids. The germline CDR1 and CDR2 sequences are SGHRS and YFSETQ. The ends lost 2 bases at V and 5 bases at J; junction bases unmatched: 21. Notes on this clone: Its antigen remains unidentified.

Study-level points and caveats: TCR beta V- and J-gene trimming was later associated with a missense DCLRE1C variant. Most TCR sequences proved rare, with some public TCRs found in many donors.

This chain connects TRBV5-1 to TRBJ1-1; 7 bases match TRBD1. The sequence came from a woman aged 55 to 70 in good health and CMV-seropositive. The sample taken for sequencing was PBMCs. CDR3 protein: CASSFPRSRRTGEGTEAFF. In DNA, the CDR3 is TGCGCCAGCAGCTTTCCTCGATCCAGGCGTACAGGGGAAGGGACTGAAGCTTTCTTT. Filled out from reference TRBV5-1 and TRBJ1-1, the complete variable domain reads KAGVTQTPRYLIKTRGQQVTLSCSPISGHRSVSWYQQTPGQGLQFLFEYFSETQRNKGNFPGRFSGRQFSNSRSEMNVSTLELGDSALYLCASSFPRSRRTGEGTEAFFGQGTRLTVV.